The 26 T cell receptor beta chains reported below all come from one sample, sequenced in a study of T cell clusters in autoimmune cytopenias. TRB rearrangements were amplified by touch-down multiplex PCR with mixed TRB-A/B primers. From the multiplex PCR reads, TCRdb lists one entry per CDR3 protein and no DNA. The sample features over 4,500 distinct CDR3 sequences, with approximately 15% in its top ten. TRB was amplified from around 250 ng of peripheral blood genomic DNA per sample. This sample was shared with a second study, whose subject was T cell repertoires in aging, cancer and after chemotherapy.

The sample was peripheral blood. Every receptor here comes from a human donor in good health.

The chain combines TRBV7-2 with TRBJ2-1; TCRdb calls TRBD1, which cannot be checked without DNA. CDR1 is SGHTA, CDR2 FQGNSA, per germline. The CDR3 has 13 residues. The CDR3 loop reads CASSLMRGNEQFF.

This clonotype registers medium-sized by frequency. The V and J genes are TRBV6-5 and TRBJ1-4; TCRdb picks TRBD1, but there is no DNA to check that call. Germline V gene data show CDR1 as MNHEY and CDR2 as SVGAGI. This CDR3 contains 14 residues. This chain's CDR3 is CASSLFRGNEKLFF.

The chain carries TRBV19 and TRBJ1-5; TCRdb's D gene call, TRBD1, goes unchecked for lack of DNA. Germline loops: CDR1 LNHDA, CDR2 SQIVND (reference sequence). The CDR3 extends over 14 amino acids. CDR3 amino acids: CASDLGTNNQPQHF.

Measured by frequency, this clonotype is medium-sized. V gene TRBV12-3 or TRBV12-4 combines with J gene TRBJ2-5; no DNA is available, so the TRBD2 call from TCRdb remains unchecked. The CDR3 spans 15 residues. CDR3 loop: CASSSPAGGRETQYF.

Frequency places this clonotype as medium-sized. The chain recombines TRBV7-6 with TRBJ2-5; TCRdb's D call of TRBD2 is untestable without DNA. Germline lookup yields CDR1 SGHVS and CDR2 FNYEAQ. This CDR3 is 15 amino acids long. CDR3 loop: CASSFQRGGQETQYF.

This clonotype counts as medium-sized by frequency. The chain employs TRBV13 and TRBJ2-5; as DNA is missing, the TRBD1 call by TCRdb cannot be tested. This CDR3 has 16 amino acids. CDR1 is PRHDT and CDR2 is FYEKMQ in the germline V gene (reference sequence). The CDR3 here is CASSLGTGAGGETQYF.

This clonotype registers medium-sized by frequency. V is TRBV19 and J is TRBJ1-2; TCRdb selects TRBD1, and the lack of DNA leaves this call unchecked. Germline V gene sequence: CDR1 LNHDA, CDR2 SQIVND (reference sequence). This CDR3 spans 15 amino acids. This CDR3 reads CASSIDIQALYGYTF.

The V call is TRBV6-2 or TRBV6-3, the J call TRBJ2-3; TCRdb reports TRBD2, a call that lacks DNA to check it against. The CDR3 consists of 16 residues. Looked up from germline, CDR1 is MNHEY and CDR2 is SVGEGT. The CDR3 region is CASSSPGLAGLDTQYF.

By frequency, this clonotype registers medium-sized. V usage is TRBV6-6 and J usage is TRBJ1-1; TCRdb's D gene call, TRBD1, goes unchecked for lack of DNA. The CDR3 sequence is 12 residues long. The germline V gene encodes CDR1 MNHNY and CDR2 SVGAGI (reference sequence). The CDR3 is CASTGGFTEAFF.

This clonotype counts as medium-sized by frequency. This chain uses TRBV7-2 with TRBJ1-5; the D gene TCRdb calls, TRBD1, cannot be checked with no DNA. This CDR3 contains 15 residues. From germline, CDR1 is SGHTA and CDR2 FQGNSA. CDR3 sequence: CASSLRTGSHQPQHF.

The chain employs TRBV12-3 or TRBV12-4 and TRBJ2-1; TCRdb's assignment of TRBD1 cannot be checked, as there is no DNA. The CDR3 totals 18 residues. The CDR3 here is CASSLADWGAGGYNEQFF.

This clonotype ranks as medium-sized (0.01 to 0.1%) in terms of frequency. The rearrangement uses TRBV12-3 or TRBV12-4 and TRBJ2-3; the TCRdb D gene call, TRBD2, has no DNA to confirm it. The CDR3 has 15 residues. The CDR3 sequence: CASSLQLAVTDTQYF.

This clonotype is classed as medium-sized (0.01 to 0.1%) by frequency. This sequence joins TRBV19 and TRBJ2-3; TCRdb's D call, TRBD1, is unchecked because there is no DNA. This CDR3 comprises 14 residues. Per the germline V gene, CDR1 is LNHDA and CDR2 is SQIVND (reference sequence). The CDR3: CAIAAGTPADTQYF. The full variable domain, in which reference TRBV19 and TRBJ2-3 provide the parts outside the CDR3, is DGGITQSPKYLFRKEGQNVTLSCEQNLNHDAMYWYRQDPGQGLRLIYYSQIVNDFQKGDIAEGYSVSREKKESFPLTVTSAQKNPTAFYLCAIAAGTPADTQYFGPGTRLTVL.

This clonotype is identified as medium-sized from frequency. This chain links TRBV6-5 with TRBJ2-1; lacking DNA, the TRBD2 call made by TCRdb goes unchecked. The CDR3 runs 15 residues. Looked up from germline, CDR1 is MNHEY and CDR2 is SVGAGI. CDR3 amino acids: CASSPSSGYYNEQFF.

The chain couples TRBV6-1 to TRBJ2-3; TCRdb's D gene call, TRBD1, goes unchecked for lack of DNA. The CDR3 totals 15 residues. Germline V gives CDR1 MNHNS, CDR2 SASEGT. CDR3: CVSSYSTGFTDTQYF.

Measured by frequency, this clonotype is medium-sized. The V and J genes are TRBV6-5 and TRBJ2-1; the D gene TCRdb calls, TRBD1, cannot be checked with no DNA. CDR3 size: 16 residues. Germline CDR1 and CDR2: MNHEY and SVGAGI. The CDR3: CASSRRGTGSYNEQFF.

This clonotype shows up as medium-sized (0.01 to 0.1%) by frequency. The chain couples TRBV6-5 to TRBJ1-2. This CDR3 contains 15 residues. Germline V gene data show CDR1 as MNHEY and CDR2 as SVGAGI. The CDR3 reads CASSYSLNSNYGYTF.

V gene TRBV19 combines with J gene TRBJ1-5. This CDR3 is 12 amino acids long. Germline V gene sequence: CDR1 LNHDA, CDR2 SQIVND (reference sequence). The CDR3: CASSISNQPQHF.

The V gene is TRBV12-3 or TRBV12-4, the J gene TRBJ1-4; TCRdb selects TRBD1, and the lack of DNA leaves this call unchecked. The CDR3 has 15 residues. The CDR3 loop reads CASSVPGQGNEKLFF.

Measured by frequency, this clonotype is medium-sized. CDR3 region: CASRGSGGIAYSGELFF. The V and J genes are TRBV7-9 and TRBJ2-2; checking the TCRdb D call of TRBD1 is not possible without DNA. CDR1 is SEHNR, CDR2 FQNEAQ, per germline (reference sequence). The CDR3 sequence is 17 residues long.

Its frequency marks this clonotype as medium-sized (0.01 to 0.1%). The chain employs TRBV6-6 and TRBJ1-3; TCRdb gives TRBD1 as the D gene, but with no DNA this cannot be confirmed. Per germline, CDR1 MNHNY and CDR2 SVGAGI (reference sequence). This CDR3 has 14 amino acids. The CDR3 sequence is CASSYSTGGNTIYF.

The V call is TRBV30, the J call TRBJ1-4; no DNA is available, so the TRBD1 call from TCRdb remains unchecked. CDR1 is GTSNPN and CDR2 is SVGIG in the germline V gene (reference sequence). The CDR3 is made up of 14 amino acids. CDR3 sequence: CAWSTLKGGEKLFF.

The chain uses TRBV6-1 and TRBJ1-3; the TRBD1 assignment by TCRdb is unverifiable without DNA. Germline-derived CDR1 and CDR2 are MNHNS and SASEGT. The CDR3 has 14 residues. The CDR3 region is CASAPGEGGNTIYF.

The genes are TRBV30 and TRBJ1-5. Germline V gene lookup returns CDR1 GTSNPN and CDR2 SVGIG (reference sequence). The CDR3 is made up of 13 amino acids. The CDR3 here is CAWSVNSWQPQHF.

The chain combines TRBV7-2 with TRBJ1-1; as DNA is missing, the TRBD1 call by TCRdb cannot be tested. CDR3 length: 16 residues. Germline V gene lookup returns CDR1 SGHTA and CDR2 FQGNSA. The CDR3 loop is CASSSPAGGRNTEAFF.

This clonotype is classed as medium-sized by frequency. The CDR3 loop reads CASSMQGGYSEAFF. The chain carries TRBV19 and TRBJ1-1. Germline CDR1 is LNHDA and CDR2 is SQIVND (reference sequence). The CDR3 consists of 14 residues.